One sample yielded the 9 T cell receptor beta chains listed below, sequenced in a study of T cell changes during pregnancy in multiple sclerosis. Produced via immunoSEQ multiplex PCR; TCRdb's table is partial and in-frame only. The sample lists 65,000 to 80,000 clones; approximately 90% were seen once. Here the sequenced sample was peripheral blood, taken in the third trimester of pregnancy. The receptors were gathered from a female donor with multiple sclerosis, enrolled in a pregnancy study.

The rearrangement uses TRBV5-1 and TRBJ2-3, with TRBD2 matching over 15 bases. V shed 4 bases and J 5 bases; nucleotides not matched to a gene: 5. This CDR3 is 16 amino acids long. Germline CDR1 and CDR2: SGHRS and YFSETQ. Here the CDR3 reads CASSAGLAGGEDTQYF. In DNA form, the CDR3 reads TGCGCCAGCAGCGCCGGACTAGCGGGAGGGGAAGATACGCAGTATTTT.

V usage is TRBV19 and J usage is TRBJ1-3; 7 bases align to TRBD1. The CDR3 sequence is 17 residues long. Losses at the gene ends were 5 bases for V and 4 bases for J; bases not matched to a gene: 14. CDR1 is LNHDA, CDR2 SQIVND, per germline (reference sequence). CDR3 DNA sequence: TGTGCCAGTAGTCTCCGCCTGGGACAGTTCGAGGGAAACACCATATATTTT. Its protein product is CASSLRLGQFEGNTIYF.

V usage is TRBV30 and J usage is TRBJ1-4, with 7 bases fitting TRBD1. The CDR3 runs to 16 residues. The germline V gene has CDR1 GTSNPN and CDR2 SVGIG (reference sequence). The V segment lost 0 bases and the J segment 5 bases; nucleotides outside the gene matches: 9. In DNA form, the CDR3 reads TGTGCCTGGAGTGTCCCCTTACAGGGGCTCAATGAAAAACTGTTTTTT. Amino acid sequence: CAWSVPLQGLNEKLFF.

The V call is TRBV30, the J call TRBJ1-1, with TRBD1 identical over 7 bases. The CDR3 is made up of 17 amino acids. The germline CDR1 and CDR2 sequences are GTSNPN and SVGIG (reference sequence). Trimming removed 2 bases from V and 2 bases from J; junction bases left unmatched: 14. CDR3 in amino acids: CAWSWNRGLIFNTEAFF. CDR3 DNA sequence: TGTGCCTGGAGTTGGAACAGGGGTTTAATATTCAACACTGAAGCTTTCTTT.

The V call is TRBV6-5, the J call TRBJ1-3; unclear D gene. Trimming stripped 0 bases from V and 0 bases from J, with 9 bases between. The germline CDR1 and CDR2 sequences are MNHEY and SVGAGI. The CDR3 length is 16 residues. CDR3: CASSYSQANSGNTIYF. CDR3 bases: TGTGCCAGCAGTTACTCCCAAGCCAACTCTGGAAACACCATATATTTT.

The rearrangement uses TRBV18 and TRBJ2-1, with TRBD1 matching over 7 bases. The V gene end was trimmed by 2 bases and the J gene end by 6 bases; junction bases not matched to a gene: 1. Per germline, CDR1 KGHSH and CDR2 LQKENI. The CDR3 sequence is 13 residues long. CDR3 loop: CASSPDRANEQFF. The CDR3 bases are TGTGCCAGCTCACCAGACAGGGCCAATGAGCAGTTCTTC.

The chain employs TRBV29-1 and TRBJ2-7; 8 nucleotides align to TRBD1. Germline V CDR1 and CDR2: SQVTM, ANQGSEA. CDR3 size: 14 residues. V shed 3 bases, J shed 2 bases, and the junction held 6 bases outside the gene matches. CDR3: CSVDGGTGTYEQYF. DNA for the CDR3: TGCAGCGTTGATGGAGGGACAGGAACCTACGAGCAGTACTTC.

The chain combines TRBV27 with TRBJ1-4; no firm D call. The germline V and J ends were trimmed by 7 bases and 0 bases, with 15 bases remaining between them. The CDR3 is made up of 16 amino acids. Germline loops: CDR1 MNHEY, CDR2 SMNVEV (reference sequence). The CDR3 reads CASTDSPLATNEKLFF. In nucleotides, the CDR3 is TGTGCCAGCACCGACTCCCCACTTGCAACTAATGAAAAACTGTTTTTT.

CDR3 protein: CASSWDYSGDQDTQYF. In nucleotides, the CDR3 is TGTGCCAGCAGCTGGGACTATAGCGGGGATCAAGATACGCAGTATTTT. The rearrangement uses TRBV5-4 and TRBJ2-3, with TRBD2 matching 8 bases. The CDR3 spans 16 residues. CDR1 and CDR2 from the germline V gene are SGHNT and YYREEE (reference sequence). Germline trimming cut 3 bases from V and 5 bases from J; bases unmatched to any gene: 11.